These 25 T cell receptor beta chains share one sample of origin, sequenced in a study of cytomegalovirus exposure and HLA in healthy donors. This PCR relied on a set of 60 Vbeta primers and 13 Jbeta primers. The method was immunoSEQ multiplex PCR; TCRdb's version includes in-frame clones alone and lacks a portion of them. The sample consists of some 140,000 clones, about 82% of them appearing once. Material: PBMCs. Source of these receptors: a man aged 25 to 40 in good health.

The chain has TRBV11-2 and TRBJ2-6; TRBD1 is a possible D gene (6 bases). The germline V gene has CDR1 SGHAT and CDR2 FQNNGV. Trimming shortened V by 2 bases and J by 0 bases, and 8 bases separated the two germline ends. This CDR3 has 16 amino acids. The CDR3 DNA sequence: TGTGCCAGCAGCTTAAAACAGGGCTCTGGGGCCAACGTCCTGACTTTC. Protein product: CASSLKQGSGANVLTF.

This chain joins TRBV29-1 and TRBJ2-7; the match to TRBD1 covers 9 bases. The CDR3 has 14 residues. Germline CDR1 SQVTM, CDR2 ANQGSEA. V shed 4 bases, J shed 2 bases, and the junction held 6 bases outside the gene matches. Here the CDR3 DNA reads TGCAGCGTTGCCGGACAGGGGCCCACCTACGAGCAGTACTTC. This codes for CSVAGQGPTYEQYF.

This chain joins TRBV7-8 and TRBJ2-6; 9 bases match TRBD1. This CDR3 spans 16 amino acids. V lost 5 bases to trimming and J lost 2 bases; unmatched junction nucleotides: 4. Germline CDR1 is SGHVS and CDR2 is FQNEAQ. DNA for the CDR3: TGTGCCAGCAGCCCTCGGACAGGGGCTGGGGCCAACGTCCTGACTTTC. This sequence encodes CASSPRTGAGANVLTF.

This clone is a singleton in its sample. The chain is built from TRBV5-1 and TRBJ2-3; 7 bases are shared with TRBD2. V shed 4 bases and J 2 bases; nucleotides not matched to a gene: 4. The CDR3 totals 14 residues. CDR1 SGHRS and CDR2 YFSETQ come from the germline V gene. The CDR3 bases are TGCGCCAGCAGCGTTAGCGGGTTCACAGATACGCAGTATTTT. Amino acids: CASSVSGFTDTQYF.

The J gene is TRBJ2-7, the V gene TRBV19; a weak D match, TRBD1 (6 bases). CDR1 and CDR2 from the germline V gene are LNHDA and SQIVND (reference sequence). V was cut by 3 bases and J by 2 bases, with 8 bases left in between. CDR3 size: 13 residues. Written as DNA, the CDR3 is TGTGCCAGTAGTATGGACAGTCCCTACGAGCAGTACTTC. It encodes CASSMDSPYEQYF.

The chain joins TRBV9 to TRBJ2-7; 9 bases map to TRBD1. The CDR3 is 15 residues long. After removal of 4 bases from V and 5 bases from J, the junction contained 10 bases not matched to a gene. The germline CDR1 and CDR2 sequences are SGDLS and YYNGEE. The CDR3 sequence is CASSTRGQGLNEQYF. The CDR3 DNA sequence: TGTGCCAGCAGCACGAGGGGACAGGGTCTTAACGAGCAGTACTTC.

The V gene is TRBV28, the J gene TRBJ2-3, with 8 bases that match TRBD1. V lost 5 bases and J lost 1; bases outside the gene matches: 2. Germline V gene lookup returns CDR1 MDHEN and CDR2 SYDVKM. The CDR3 is made up of 14 amino acids. CDR3 loop: CASSATGGTDTQYF. The CDR3 DNA follows: TGTGCCAGCAGTGCGACAGGGGGCACAGATACGCAGTATTTT. Drawing the rest from reference TRBV28 and TRBJ2-3, the complete variable domain is DVKVTQSSRYLVKRTGEKVFLECVQDMDHENMFWYRQDPGLGLRLIYFSYDVKMKEKGDIPEGYSVSREKKERFSLILESASTNQTSMYLCASSATGGTDTQYFGPGTRLTVL.

On this clone itself: Compared with germline, one end of the junction differs, possibly owing to a read error. The chain has TRBV13 and TRBJ2-7; weak D call: TRBD1 (5 bases). Germline CDR1 reads PRHDT; CDR2 reads FYEKMQ (reference sequence). There are 13 residues in the CDR3. CDR3 protein: CASSLGAAYEQYF. CDR3 nucleotide sequence: TGTGCCAGCAGCCTAGGGGCAGCGTACGAGCAGTACTTC.

The chain couples TRBV10-3 to TRBJ2-7; D ambiguous. The CDR3 runs to 11 residues. CDR1 ENHRY and CDR2 SYGVKD come from the germline V gene. With 1 base removed from V and 7 bases from J, the gap between germline ends came to 5 bases. The CDR3, as DNA: TGTGCCATCAGTGAGTTGCGTGAGCAGTACTTC. Protein: CAISELREQYF.

V is TRBV5-1 and J is TRBJ1-5, with 7 bases identical to TRBD1. Losses at the gene ends were 2 bases for V and 3 bases for J; bases not matched to a gene: 5. Germline assignment: CDR1 SGHRS and CDR2 YFSETQ. The CDR3 length is 15 residues. This CDR3 reads CASSLEGQFNQPQHF. The CDR3 DNA reads as TGCGCCAGCAGCTTAGAGGGACAGTTCAATCAGCCCCAGCATTTT.

The J gene is TRBJ1-1, the V gene TRBV29-1, with D maybe TRBD1 (6 bases). CDR1 and CDR2 from the germline V gene are SQVTM and ANQGSEA. The CDR3 spans 12 residues. The germline V and J ends were trimmed by 7 bases and 6 bases, with 15 bases remaining between them. The CDR3 spells CSAQGGLAEAFF. The CDR3, as DNA: TGCAGCGCACAGGGAGGGCTGGCTGAAGCTTTCTTT.

The V call is TRBV14, the J call TRBJ2-5, with D perhaps TRBD1 (5 bases). Germline V CDR1 and CDR2: SGHDN, FVKESK. The CDR3 runs 14 residues. V lost 0 bases and J 5 bases, leaving 10 bases between the germline ends. The CDR3 region is CASSQDTRAETQYF. DNA of the CDR3: TGTGCCAGCAGCCAAGATACCAGGGCCGAGACCCAGTACTTC.

Comment on this clone: The junction departs from germline at one end; a sequencing error may be responsible. The chain joins TRBV7-9 to TRBJ2-7; 11 bases agree with TRBD2. The CDR3 sequence is 15 residues long. Germline V lookup: CDR1 SEHNR, CDR2 FQNEAQ (reference sequence). The CDR3 nucleotides read TGTTCCAGCAGAGAGCGAGGGACTAGCGGTTACGAGCAGTACTTC. Amino acids: CSSRERGTSGYEQYF.

The chain is built from TRBV7-3 and TRBJ2-3; unclear D gene. This CDR3 region has 15 residues. Germline assignment: CDR1 SGHTA and CDR2 FQGTGA. With 1 base removed from V and 0 bases from J, the gap between germline ends came to 8 bases. For the CDR3, the DNA is TGTGCCAGCAGCTTAAAGGCGGTGAGCACAGATACGCAGTATTTT. Residues: CASSLKAVSTDTQYF.

This clone was counted between two and nine times. The chain has TRBV7-2 and TRBJ1-5; D might be TRBD1 (6 bases). In germline, CDR1 is SGHTA, CDR2 FQGNSA. CDR3 length: 15 amino acids. Between the trimmed V and J ends, which lost 1 base and 1 base, there was a span of 8 bases. In DNA, the CDR3 is TGTGCCAGCAGCTTAGTAGGACAGAGCAATCAGCCCCAGCATTTT. It is translated as CASSLVGQSNQPQHF.

The V and J genes are TRBV19 and TRBJ2-5, with 11 bases fitting TRBD2. This CDR3 contains 15 residues. Germline assignment: CDR1 LNHDA and CDR2 SQIVND (reference sequence). V lost 3 bases, J lost 4 bases, and 4 bases stayed unmatched. CDR3 nucleotide sequence: TGTGCCAGTAGTATCACTAGCGGGAGTCCAGAGACCCAGTACTTC. The encoded protein is CASSITSGSPETQYF.

V usage is TRBV23-1 and J usage is TRBJ2-5, with 14 bases aligning to TRBD2. Judging by the DNA end, TRBJ2-7 fits better; the J call may be wrong. TRBV23-1 is assigned to the ORF class and has an uncertain function. The CDR3 totals 16 residues. CDR3 amino acids: CASSLRGLAGESEQYF. CDR3 nucleotides: TGCGCCAGCAGTCTCCGGGGACTAGCGGGAGAAAGCGAGCAGTACTTC.

This chain connects TRBV10-1 to TRBJ2-3; D is perhaps TRBD1 (5 bases). The germline V and J ends were trimmed by 3 bases and 1 base, with 11 bases remaining between them. CDR1 and CDR2 from the germline V gene are WNHNN and SYGVQD (reference sequence). CDR3 size: 15 residues. The CDR3 sequence is CASSDYFRGTDTQYF. The CDR3 coding sequence is TGCGCCAGCAGTGACTACTTCAGGGGCACAGATACGCAGTATTTT.

The rearrangement links TRBV4-3 to TRBJ1-6; 8 nucleotides align to TRBD1. Unmatched junction bases numbered 5, after V lost 4 bases and J lost 9 bases. CDR3 length equals 14 residues. Germline V gene sequence: CDR1 LGHNA, CDR2 YSLEER. CDR3 DNA sequence: TGCGCCAGCAGCCTGACAGGGGACGCTTCACCCCTCCACTTT. Protein: CASSLTGDASPLHF.

This chain joins TRBV2 and TRBJ2-2, with 10 bases aligning to TRBD1. After removal of 6 bases from V and 3 bases from J, the junction contained 4 bases not matched to a gene. The CDR3 loop spans 15 amino acids. CDR1 SNHLY and CDR2 FYNNEI come from the germline V gene. The chain's CDR3 is CASREGTGDTGELFF. The CDR3 DNA follows: TGTGCCAGCAGGGAGGGGACAGGGGACACCGGGGAGCTGTTTTTT.

The chain combines TRBV18 with TRBJ2-1; a weak D match, TRBD2 (5 bases). The V end lost 5 bases, the J end lost 9 bases, and 26 bases lay between the germline ends. The CDR3 is 17 amino acids. Looked up from germline, CDR1 is KGHSH and CDR2 is LQKENI. The CDR3 here is CASSKTTSGLGVSEQFF. CDR3 bases: TGTGCCAGCTCAAAAACGACCAGCGGCCTTGGGGTGAGTGAGCAGTTCTTC.

The chain has TRBV29-1 and TRBJ2-3; 13 positions match TRBD2. The CDR3 runs to 14 residues. V lost 8 bases, J lost 0 bases, and 2 bases stayed unmatched. Looked up from germline, CDR1 is SQVTM and CDR2 is ANQGSEA. The CDR3 DNA follows: TGCAGCATGGGACTAGCGGGAAGCACAGATACGCAGTATTTT. This sequence encodes CSMGLAGSTDTQYF.

This clone has a handful of counts. V usage is TRBV7-8 and J usage is TRBJ1-3; D gene uncertain. The CDR3 totals 16 residues. The germline gives CDR1 SGHVS, CDR2 FQNEAQ. Deletions cut 5 bases from V and 0 bases from J, with 14 bases between. The CDR3 bases are TGTGCCAGCAGCCCATCCCGGTTGAGCTCTGGAAACACCATATATTTT. Amino acid sequence: CASSPSRLSSGNTIYF.

This chain connects TRBV27 to TRBJ2-5; D is unresolved. The CDR3 is 13 amino acids. Between the trimmed V and J ends, which lost 5 bases and 2 bases, there was a span of 9 bases. Germline CDR1 reads MNHEY; CDR2 reads SMNVEV (reference sequence). Here the CDR3 DNA reads TGTGCCAGCAGTGCAAACAGTCAAGAGACCCAGTACTTC. The encoded protein is CASSANSQETQYF.

The chain couples TRBV2 to TRBJ2-7, with TRBD1 matching over 7 bases. CDR1 and CDR2 (germline): SNHLY, FYNNEI. This CDR3 is built from 14 residues. The J segment lost 6 bases and the V segment lost 8 bases, leaving 13 bases of the junction unmatched. CDR3: CASSGDSRLREQYF. CDR3 nucleotides: TGTGCCAGCTCAGGGGACAGTCGCCTACGCGAGCAGTACTTC.